Listed below are T cell receptor beta chains from one sample, sequenced in a study of blood T cell repertoires in COVID-19. Profiled with immunoSEQ multiplex PCR; TCRdb holds only in-frame clones, not every one. The sample lists about 120,000 clones; about nine tenths were seen once. The sequenced sample consisted of peripheral blood. These receptors were obtained from a human donor with active COVID-19. The donor label of this sample is uncertain. Each CDR3 is given with its conserved first and last residue. The D gene is left open where the match is weak. Clone size, where shown, is once, few, many, or a class for clones that have expanded.

j_call: TRBJ2-1; d_call: -; v_call: TRBV4-3; clone_size: once; cdr3_nt: TGCGCCAGCAGCCCAGAATTCGACAGACCCTCCTACAATGAGCAGTTCTTC; cdr3_aa: CASSPEFDRPSYNEQFF
j_call: TRBJ2-1; d_call: TRBD2; v_call: TRBV13; clone_size: -; cdr3_nt: TGTGCCAGCAGCTTACCTAGCGGGGGGGCAGTAGCAGAGCAGTTCTTC; cdr3_aa: CASSLPSGGAVAEQFF
j_call: TRBJ2-3; d_call: -; v_call: TRBV4-3; clone_size: -; cdr3_nt: TGCGCCAGCAGCCCGCACCGACTAGACATCACAGATACGCAGTATTTT; cdr3_aa: CASSPHRLDITDTQYF
j_call: TRBJ2-5; d_call: -; v_call: TRBV6-2/TRBV6-3; clone_size: once; cdr3_nt: TGTGCCAGCAGTTATCTGGACAGAGAAGAGACCCAGTACTTC; cdr3_aa: CASSYLDREETQYF
j_call: TRBJ2-2; d_call: -; v_call: TRBV4-3; clone_size: -; cdr3_nt: TGCGCCAGCAGCCAAGATCGGGTTAGGACAGTTGGTCATTCCGGGGAGCTGTTTTTT; cdr3_aa: CASSQDRVRTVGHSGELFF
j_call: TRBJ2-2; d_call: -; v_call: TRBV19; clone_size: -; cdr3_nt: TGTGCCAGTAGTATAAATCTCGGGGAGCTGTTTTTT; cdr3_aa: CASSINLGELFF
j_call: TRBJ2-5; d_call: TRBD1; v_call: TRBV7-2; clone_size: -; cdr3_nt: TGTGCCAGCAAGGGGGCAGGGGAGCCCCAAGAGACCCAGTACTTC; cdr3_aa: CASKGAGEPQETQYF
j_call: TRBJ2-6; d_call: TRBD1; v_call: TRBV13; clone_size: -; cdr3_nt: TGTGCCAGCAGCCCCAGTCCCCGGGACAGGGGGCGCCTTTTCCCTGGGGCCAACGTCCTGACTTTC; cdr3_aa: CASSPSPRDRGRLFPGANVLTF
j_call: TRBJ2-1; d_call: -; v_call: TRBV5-1; clone_size: -; cdr3_nt: TGCGCCAGCACCGCTAACGTCGGGTCTCTAAACTACAATGAGCAGTTCTTC; cdr3_aa: CASTANVGSLNYNEQFF
j_call: TRBJ1-3; d_call: TRBD1; v_call: TRBV29-1; clone_size: -; cdr3_nt: TGCAGCGTTGAAGATTCACAGGGGGCTGGAAACACCATATATTTT; cdr3_aa: CSVEDSQGAGNTIYF
j_call: TRBJ2-5; d_call: -; v_call: TRBV4-1; clone_size: -; cdr3_nt: TGCGCCAGCAGCCAAAACCACGGCCCCCGGGACACGGTTCGAGAGACCCAGTACTTC; cdr3_aa: CASSQNHGPRDTVRETQYF
j_call: TRBJ2-1; d_call: -; v_call: TRBV11-2; clone_size: -; cdr3_nt: TGTGCCAGCAGCTTAGCTGGGCTGTACAATGAGCAGTTCTTC; cdr3_aa: CASSLAGLYNEQFF
j_call: TRBJ1-5; d_call: -; v_call: TRBV30; clone_size: -; cdr3_nt: TGTGCCTGGAGTGAAGGGGTTAATCAGCCCCAGCATTTT; cdr3_aa: CAWSEGVNQPQHF
j_call: TRBJ2-2; d_call: -; v_call: TRBV5-1; clone_size: -; cdr3_nt: TGCGCCAGCAGCCCAGGGGGGACGAACACCGGGGAGCTGTTTTTT; cdr3_aa: CASSPGGTNTGELFF
j_call: TRBJ2-1; d_call: -; v_call: TRBV28; clone_size: many; cdr3_nt: TGTGCCAGCAGTATGTATCCGGGGAGAGACAATGAGCAGTTCTTC; cdr3_aa: CASSMYPGRDNEQFF
j_call: TRBJ2-1; d_call: TRBD2; v_call: TRBV18; clone_size: -; cdr3_nt: TGTGCCAGCTCACAACGGGGGGGCTACAATGAGCAGTTCTTC; cdr3_aa: CASSQRGGYNEQFF
j_call: TRBJ2-7; d_call: -; v_call: TRBV27; clone_size: once; cdr3_nt: TGTGCCAGCAGCCCACAGGGTCCCTCCTACGAGCAGTACTTC; cdr3_aa: CASSPQGPSYEQYF